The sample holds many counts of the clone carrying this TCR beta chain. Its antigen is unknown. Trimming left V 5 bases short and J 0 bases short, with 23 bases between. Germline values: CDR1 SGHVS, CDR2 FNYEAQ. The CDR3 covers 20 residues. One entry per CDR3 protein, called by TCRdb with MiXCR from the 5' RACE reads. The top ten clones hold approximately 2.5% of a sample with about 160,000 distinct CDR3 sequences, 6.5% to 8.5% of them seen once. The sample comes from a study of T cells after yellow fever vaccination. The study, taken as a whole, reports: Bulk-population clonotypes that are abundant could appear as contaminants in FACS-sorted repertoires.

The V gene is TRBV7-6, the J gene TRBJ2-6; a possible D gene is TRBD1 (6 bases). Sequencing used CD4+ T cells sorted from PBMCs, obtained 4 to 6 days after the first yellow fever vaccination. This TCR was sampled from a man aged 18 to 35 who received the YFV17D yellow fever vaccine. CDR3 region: CASSVVTSGHLASGANVLTF. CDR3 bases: TGTGCCAGCAGCGTAGTAACCTCGGGACATCTGGCCTCTGGGGCCAACGTCCTGACTTTC.